This T cell receptor (beta chain) was documented in a study of beta chain features in type 1 diabetes. Findings and caveats of the study: Type 1 diabetes patients had moderately but significantly shorter TCRB CDR3s in all four CD4+ subsets.

J gave up 0 bases and V 5 bases, and 1 base lay outside the gene matches. The CDR3 loop spans 15 amino acids. Germline CDR1 and CDR2: MDHEN and SYDVKM. In this sample, this clone turned up a few times. What it binds is unknown. Expressed TCRB transcripts got sequenced, as all isolated RNA was reverse transcribed. Several million reads was the average for naive, central memory and regulatory T cell samples. Produced via immunoSEQ multiplex PCR; TCRdb's table is partial and in-frame only. The repertoire holds 640,000 or so clones, around 15% seen once, with 0.022% in the top ten. This rearrangement joins TRBV28 to TRBJ2-5; TRBD2 matches at 12 bases. Input material: naive CD4+ T cells from blood. The TCR comes from a man between 18 and 35 years old with type 1 diabetes. CDR3 region: CASSRLAGDQETQYF. Here the CDR3 DNA reads TGTGCCAGCAGTAGACTAGCGGGGGACCAAGAGACCCAGTACTTC.